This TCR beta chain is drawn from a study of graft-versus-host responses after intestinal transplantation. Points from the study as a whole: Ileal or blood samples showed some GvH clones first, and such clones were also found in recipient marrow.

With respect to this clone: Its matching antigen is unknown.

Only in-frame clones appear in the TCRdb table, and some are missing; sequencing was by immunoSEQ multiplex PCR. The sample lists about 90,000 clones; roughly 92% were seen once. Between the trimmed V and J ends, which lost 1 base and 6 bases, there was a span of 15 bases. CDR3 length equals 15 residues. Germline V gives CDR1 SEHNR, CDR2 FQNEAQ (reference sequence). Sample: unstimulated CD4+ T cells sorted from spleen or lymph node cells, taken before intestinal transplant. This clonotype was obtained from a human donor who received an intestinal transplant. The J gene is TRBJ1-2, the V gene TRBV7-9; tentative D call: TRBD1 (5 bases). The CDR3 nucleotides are TGTGCCAGCAGCTTAGGTCGTATCGGACAAGATGGCTACACCTTC. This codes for CASSLGRIGQDGYTF.